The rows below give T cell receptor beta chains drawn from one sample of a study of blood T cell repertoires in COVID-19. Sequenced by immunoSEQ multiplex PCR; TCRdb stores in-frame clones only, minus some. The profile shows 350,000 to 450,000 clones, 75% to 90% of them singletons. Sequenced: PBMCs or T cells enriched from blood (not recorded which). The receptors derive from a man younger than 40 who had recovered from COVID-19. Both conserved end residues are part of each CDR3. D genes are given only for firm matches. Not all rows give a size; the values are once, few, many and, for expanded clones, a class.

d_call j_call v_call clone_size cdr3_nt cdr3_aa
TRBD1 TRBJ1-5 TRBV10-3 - TGTGCCATCAGTGAGCAGGCAGGGGGCGGAAGACAGCCCCAGCATTTT CAISEQAGGGRQPQHF
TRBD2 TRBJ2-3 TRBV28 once TGTGCCAGCGGGAGGGGTCAGGGACCAGATACGCAGTATTTT CASGRGQGPDTQYF
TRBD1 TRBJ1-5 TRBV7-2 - TGTGCCAGCAGCTCAGGGGGGATAGGCAATCAGCCCCAGCATTTT CASSSGGIGNQPQHF
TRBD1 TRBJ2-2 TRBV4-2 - TGTGCCAGCAGAGACAGGGGATCCACCGGGGAGCTGTTTTTT CASRDRGSTGELFF
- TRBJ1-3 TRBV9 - TGTGCCAGCAGCGCCCAATCTGGAAACACCATATATTTT CASSAQSGNTIYF
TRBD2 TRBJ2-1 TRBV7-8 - TGTGCCAGCAGCCTGCGGGAGGGATACACGAATGAGCAGTTCTTC CASSLREGYTNEQFF
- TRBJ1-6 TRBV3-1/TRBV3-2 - TGTGCCAGCACCGCGGGGGGGACGAATAATTCACCCCTCCACTTT CASTAGGTNNSPLHF
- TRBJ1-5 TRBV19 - TGTGCCAGTAGTATGGTAGGGGGAAATAGCAATCAGCCCCAGCATTTT CASSMVGGNSNQPQHF
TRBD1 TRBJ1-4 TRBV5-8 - TGTGCCAGCAGCCAGGGGGCTTCAACTAATGAAAAACTGTTTTTT CASSQGASTNEKLFF
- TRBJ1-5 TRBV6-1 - TGTGCCAGCAGTGAAGTAAGGAGAGGTGATCAGCCCCAGCATTTT CASSEVRRGDQPQHF
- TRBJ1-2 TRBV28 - TGTGCCAGCAGTATAGCATCCTATGGCTACACCTTC CASSIASYGYTF
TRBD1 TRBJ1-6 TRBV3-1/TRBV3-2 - TGTGCCAGCAGCCCCGGACAGGCCTATAATTCACCCCTCCACTTT CASSPGQAYNSPLHF
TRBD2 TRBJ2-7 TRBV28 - TGTGCCGTCCCGGGACTAGCGGGAAGAGGGGACGAGCAGTACTTC CAVPGLAGRGDEQYF
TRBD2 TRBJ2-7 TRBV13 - TGTGCCAGCAGCTTAAGAAGGCTAGCGGCCTACGAGCAGTACTTC CASSLRRLAAYEQYF
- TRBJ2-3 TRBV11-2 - TGTGCCAGCAGCTTAGATTGGGCAGGAAGGAACACAGATACGCAGTATTTT CASSLDWAGRNTDTQYF
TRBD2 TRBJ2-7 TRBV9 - TGTGCCAGCAGCGTAGCTGTTACTAGCGGAACCGAGCAGTACTTC CASSVAVTSGTEQYF
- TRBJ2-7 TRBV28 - TGTGCCAGCAGTTTACCAACAGTGGAGGGATACGAGCAGTACTTC CASSLPTVEGYEQYF
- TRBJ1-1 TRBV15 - TGTGCCACCGGGCAGATGAACACTGAAGCTTTCTTT CATGQMNTEAFF
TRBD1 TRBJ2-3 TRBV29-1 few TGCAGCGTTGAAGGGTCCCTTAGGGGGCTAGGCACAGATACGCAGTATTTT CSVEGSLRGLGTDTQYF
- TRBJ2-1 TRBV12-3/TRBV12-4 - TGTGCCAGCAGTTTGGTGAGGAATGAGCAGTTCTTC CASSLVRNEQFF
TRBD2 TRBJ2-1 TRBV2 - TGTGCCAGCAGTGTTCTCACAGCGGGGCTAGGGGATGAGCAGTTCTTC CASSVLTAGLGDEQFF
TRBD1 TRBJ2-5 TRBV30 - TGTGCCTGGAGTGTAGGGACAGGGACGGAGACCCAGTACTTC CAWSVGTGTETQYF
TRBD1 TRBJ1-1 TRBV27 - TGTGCCAGCAGTTGGGACAGGAACACTGAAGCTTTCTTT CASSWDRNTEAFF
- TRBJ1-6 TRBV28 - TGTGCCAGCAGCCCGGACAACTATAATTCACCCCTCCACTTT CASSPDNYNSPLHF
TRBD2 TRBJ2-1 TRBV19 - TGTGCCAGTAGTAACGAGGGAGCGGGAGAAGGGTGGAATGAGCAGTTCTTC CASSNEGAGEGWNEQFF
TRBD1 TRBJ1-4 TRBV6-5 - TGTGCCAGCAGGCACCGCCGGGACAGTAATGAAAAACTGTTTTTT CASRHRRDSNEKLFF
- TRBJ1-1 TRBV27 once TGTGCCAGCAGCTTAATACAGGGGAACACTGAAGCTTTCTTT CASSLIQGNTEAFF
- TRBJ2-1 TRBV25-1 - TGTGCCAGCAATCAAGGGGTTAGCTCCTACAATGAGCAGTTCTTC CASNQGVSSYNEQFF
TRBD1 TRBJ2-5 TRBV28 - TGTGCCAGCAGGGCGGACAGGGGGCGAGAGACCCAGTACTTC CASRADRGRETQYF
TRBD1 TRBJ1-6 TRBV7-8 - TGTGCCAGCAGCTTAACGGGACAGGGATATTCACCCCTCCACTTT CASSLTGQGYSPLHF
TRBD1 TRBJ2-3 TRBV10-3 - TGTGCCACCTCCCCCGGGACAGGGACCACAGATACGCAGTATTTT CATSPGTGTTDTQYF
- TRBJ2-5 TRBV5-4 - TGTGCCAGCAGAAGAAGGGCCGGGGAGGAGACCCAGTACTTC CASRRRAGEETQYF
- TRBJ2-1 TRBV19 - TGTGCCAGTAGTATAGGAGACAGCGTGAATGAGCAGTTCTTC CASSIGDSVNEQFF
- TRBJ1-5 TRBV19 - TGTGCCAGTAGTTTGGGGACACTCTTCGATCAGCCCCAGCATTTT CASSLGTLFDQPQHF
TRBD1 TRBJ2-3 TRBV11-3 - TGTGCCAGCAGCTTCAGGGGGCAATCAGATACGCAGTATTTT CASSFRGQSDTQYF
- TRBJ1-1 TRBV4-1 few TGCGCCAGCAGCGGGGAGGTAGGGACTGAAGCTTTCTTT CASSGEVGTEAFF
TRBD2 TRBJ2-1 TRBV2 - TGTGCCAGCACGAAGGCGGGAGGGCCCCCTAATGAGCAGTTCTTC CASTKAGGPPNEQFF
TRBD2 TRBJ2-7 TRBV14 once TGTGCCAGCAGCCAGCGTTACTCCGGGACTAGCGGGAGTCTCAACGAGCAGTACTTC CASSQRYSGTSGSLNEQYF
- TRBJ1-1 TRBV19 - TGTGCCAGTAGTATATCCAAGAACACTGAAGCTTTCTTT CASSISKNTEAFF
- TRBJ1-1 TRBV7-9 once TGTGCCAGCAGCTTAGATGCTGGACAGTACACTGAAGCTTTCTTT CASSLDAGQYTEAFF
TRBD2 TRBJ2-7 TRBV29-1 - TGCAGCGTTGAAGATCTAGCGGGAGCGGGGGAGCAGTACTTC CSVEDLAGAGEQYF
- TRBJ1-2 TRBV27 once TGTGCCAGCAGTTTATCTGTCAGTGATAACTATGGCTACACCTTC CASSLSVSDNYGYTF
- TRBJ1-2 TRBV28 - TGTGCCAGCAGTTTATTGGCTGGCTACACCTTC CASSLLAGYTF
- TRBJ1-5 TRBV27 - TGTGCCAGCAGTTTAAGGGCAGGGGCCGATCCCCAGCATTTT CASSLRAGADPQHF
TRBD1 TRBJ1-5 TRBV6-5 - TGTGCCAGTGACAGGGGGCGCATGAGCAATCAGCCCCAGCATTTT CASDRGRMSNQPQHF
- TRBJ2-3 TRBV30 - TGTGCCTGGAGCCCCCTCGGGAGCCCAGATACGCAGTATTTT CAWSPLGSPDTQYF
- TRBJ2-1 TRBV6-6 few TGTGCCAGCAATTCAATTGGGCGGGATGAGCAGTTCTTC CASNSIGRDEQFF
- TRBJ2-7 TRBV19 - TGTGCCAGTAGTATAGTCGGGGGGCCTAACGAGCAGTACTTC CASSIVGGPNEQYF
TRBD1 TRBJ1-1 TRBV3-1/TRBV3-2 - TGTGCCAGCAGAAAGTCGACAGGGCTCACTGAAGCTTTCTTT CASRKSTGLTEAFF
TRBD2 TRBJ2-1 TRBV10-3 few TGTGCCATCAGTGACCCAGGTAGGACTAGCGGTTACAATGAGCAGTTCTTC CAISDPGRTSGYNEQFF
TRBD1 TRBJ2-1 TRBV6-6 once TGTGCCAGCAGTTATGCGGCAGGGGGCCGGGAGCAGTTCTTC CASSYAAGGREQFF
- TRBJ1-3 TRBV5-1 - TGCGCCAGCAGCTCCGATGGACATATCTCTGGAAACACCATATATTTT CASSSDGHISGNTIYF
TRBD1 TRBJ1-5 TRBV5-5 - TGTGCCAGCAGCTTCGGGACAGGCAATCAGCCCCAGCATTTT CASSFGTGNQPQHF
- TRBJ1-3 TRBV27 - TGTGCCAGCAGTTTAACAACAGCTGGAAACACCATATATTTT CASSLTTAGNTIYF